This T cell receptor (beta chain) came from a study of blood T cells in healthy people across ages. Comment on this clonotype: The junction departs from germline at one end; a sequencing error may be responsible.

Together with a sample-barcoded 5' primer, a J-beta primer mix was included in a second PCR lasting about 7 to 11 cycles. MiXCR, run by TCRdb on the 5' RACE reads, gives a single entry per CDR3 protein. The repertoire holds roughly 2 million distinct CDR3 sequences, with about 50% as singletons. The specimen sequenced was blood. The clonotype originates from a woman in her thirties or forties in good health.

The CDR3 spells CASSLVTGTGYTF. In nucleotides, the CDR3 is TGCGCCAGCAGCTTAGTAACAGGGACCGGCTACACCTTC. The V call is TRBV7-8, the J call TRBJ1-2; D might be TRBD1 (6 bases). The V gene's germline CDR1 is SGHVS and CDR2 FQNEAQ. CDR3 length equals 13 residues.